A selection of T cell receptor beta chains follows, all from one sample in a study of OX40 agonist ivuxolimab in advanced cancers. Some clones are missing from TCRdb's copy, which holds only in-frame ones; the method was immunoSEQ multiplex PCR. The sample has approximately 87,000 clones, about 90% seen once. The sample in question was CD4+ or CD8+ T cells sorted from blood, obtained in a trial of the OX40 agonist ivuxolimab. The source of these receptors is an adult with an advanced solid tumor such as melanoma, head and neck, liver or kidney cancer. Each CDR3 is given with its conserved first and last residue. The order of the fields is D gene, J gene, clone size, V gene, CDR3 DNA, CDR3 protein. D genes are given only for firm matches. Clone size is given for some rows only: seen once, a few or many times, or a class if the clone is expanded.

>TRBD1|TRBJ1-4|-|TRBV2
TGTGCCAGCAGAGGACAGGGAATGGCTAATGAAAAACTGTTTTTT
CASRGQGMANEKLFF
>TRBD2|TRBJ2-1|-|TRBV9
TGTGCCAGCAGCGCAAACCCGAGCGGGAGAGGTAATGAGCAGTTCTTC
CASSANPSGRGNEQFF
>-|TRBJ1-1|-|TRBV11-3
TGTGCCAGCAGCCAGGACACGATGAACACTGAAGCTTTCTTT
CASSQDTMNTEAFF
>-|TRBJ1-3|-|TRBV6-6
TGTGCCAGCAGTTTTGCCGCCTCTGGAAACACCATATATTTT
CASSFAASGNTIYF
>TRBD1|TRBJ2-7|-|TRBV30
TGTGCCTGGAGTGTAGCAGCCCTCCGGGACAGGGGAGACGAGCAGTACTTC
CAWSVAALRDRGDEQYF
>-|TRBJ1-1|-|TRBV5-1
TGCGCCAGCAGGGCAGGATGGGACACTGAAGCTTTCTTT
CASRAGWDTEAFF
>-|TRBJ1-1|-|TRBV7-2
TGTGCCAGCAGCAACAGGGTGAACACTGAAGCTTTCTTT
CASSNRVNTEAFF
>TRBD1|TRBJ2-1|-|TRBV18
TGTGCCAGCTCTACAGGGGAAGACAATGAGCAGTTCTTC
CASSTGEDNEQFF
>-|TRBJ2-5|-|TRBV27
TGTGCCAGCAGTTTATTGAGGCAGGGTGGAGAGACCCAGTACTTC
CASSLLRQGGETQYF
>TRBD2|TRBJ2-7|-|TRBV6-5
TGTGCCAGCAGTTCCCCGGGAGGCGGACCACCCTACGAGCAGTACTTC
CASSSPGGGPPYEQYF
>-|TRBJ2-3|-|TRBV7-9
TGTGCCAGCAGCCCAATCGCGAGGGAGCTTACGCAGTATTTT
CASSPIARELTQYF
>-|TRBJ2-3|-|TRBV5-1
TGCGCCAGCAGCCCCCGAAAAGGGTCAGCGACCACAGATACGCAGTATTTT
CASSPRKGSATTDTQYF
>-|TRBJ1-3|-|TRBV29-1
TGCAGCGGTCATAACTTATTTAAGGAAACAAGGAACACCATATATTTT
CSGHNLFKETRNTIYF
>TRBD1|TRBJ1-2|once|TRBV4-2
TGTGCCAGCAGCCAAGATCCTAGGGGGCGAATCTATGGCTACACCTTC
CASSQDPRGRIYGYTF
>-|TRBJ2-7|-|TRBV6-5
TGTGCCAGCAGACAGGACCCAGCGACCCTCTACGAGCAGTACTTC
CASRQDPATLYEQYF
>-|TRBJ2-3|-|TRBV10-3
TGTGCCATCAACAAGAGGGAGGAGTTGGCAGATACGCAGTATTTT
CAINKREELADTQYF
>-|TRBJ1-5|-|TRBV7-8
TGTGCCAGCAGCTTATCGGACTCCGGTGGTCAGCCCCAGCATTTT
CASSLSDSGGQPQHF
>-|TRBJ1-1|-|TRBV19
TGTGCCAGTAGTATAGATCTGGGGAGGGGAACTGAAGCTTTCTTT
CASSIDLGRGTEAFF
>-|TRBJ2-2|-|TRBV5-1
TGCGCCAGCAGCTTGGAGGCAGGGTCGTCCGGGGAGCTGTTTTTT
CASSLEAGSSGELFF
>-|TRBJ1-2|-|TRBV12-5
TGTGCTAGTGGTTTGGTACGGGGATACTATGGCTACACCTTC
CASGLVRGYYGYTF
>-|TRBJ2-2|-|TRBV10-3
TGTGCCATCAGTGAAGGAGACCGGTCGTCCGGGGAGCTGTTTTTT
CAISEGDRSSGELFF
>TRBD1|TRBJ1-2|once|TRBV30
TGTGCCTGGGGGACAGGGGGCCTGAGGGGCTACACCTTC
CAWGTGGLRGYTF
>-|TRBJ2-1|-|TRBV18
TGTGCCAGCTCACCTACGGGAGTCTACAATGAGCAGTTCTTC
CASSPTGVYNEQFF
>-|TRBJ2-3|-|TRBV28
TGTGCCGCGACCCCATACAGGGCAGATACGCAGTATTTT
CAATPYRADTQYF
>-|TRBJ1-4|-|TRBV19
TGTGCCAGTAGTATTAATAGGCGATCCACTGCAACTAATGAAAAACTGTTTTTT
CASSINRRSTATNEKLFF
>TRBD2|TRBJ2-5|-|TRBV5-1
TGCGCCAGCAGCTTGGGGATTGAACTAGCGCACCAAGAGACCCAGTACTTC
CASSLGIELAHQETQYF
>TRBD1|TRBJ1-4|-|TRBV19
TGTGCCAGTTCTACTCCGACAGGGGGTAATGAAAAACTGTTTTTT
CASSTPTGGNEKLFF
>-|TRBJ1-3|-|TRBV9
TGTGCCAGCGAACCGGCGGGGGCGCATGGAAACACCATATATTTT
CASEPAGAHGNTIYF
>TRBD2|TRBJ2-1|-|TRBV19
TGTGCCAGTAGTATAAAACTAGCGGGGCTCAATGAGCAGTTCTTC
CASSIKLAGLNEQFF
>TRBD2|TRBJ2-4|-|TRBV2
TGTGCCAGCAGTGAATCGCAGAAGGGCCAACGGGAGGGCGTCAGGGCCAAAAACATTCAGTACTTC
CASSESQKGQREGVRAKNIQYF
>-|TRBJ1-1|-|TRBV7-6
TGTGCCAGCAGCTTAGACCGACCGGGGCAAGGGGCGAACACTGAAGCTTTCTTT
CASSLDRPGQGANTEAFF
>-|TRBJ2-7|-|TRBV28
TGTGCCAGCAGTTTTTATCTGCGGGGCGGGTCCTACGAGCAGTACTTC
CASSFYLRGGSYEQYF
>TRBD1|TRBJ2-2|-|TRBV6-1
TGTGCCAGCAGTGATTTTATAGGGGGCGTTAACCCCGGGGAGCTGTTTTTT
CASSDFIGGVNPGELFF
>-|TRBJ2-6|-|TRBV12-5
TGTGCTAGTGGTTTTTGGGTCTCTGGGGCCAACGTCCTGACTTTC
CASGFWVSGANVLTF
>-|TRBJ2-7|-|TRBV9
TGTGCCAGCAGCGTAGGCGTTTCCCACGAGCAGTACTTC
CASSVGVSHEQYF
>-|TRBJ1-2|-|TRBV5-1
TGCGCCAGCAGCCCCGCTGGGACGGCTAACTATGGCTACACCTTC
CASSPAGTANYGYTF
>-|TRBJ2-7|-|TRBV15
TGTGCCACCAGCACCCCCTTAGCGTGGGAGCAGTACTTC
CATSTPLAWEQYF
>-|TRBJ2-7|-|TRBV6-5
TGTGCCAGCAGTTCCCCCGGGACATCCTACGAGCAGTACTTC
CASSSPGTSYEQYF
>-|TRBJ2-6|-|TRBV13
TGTGCCAGCAGCTTAGGAAGCGGAGACTCTGGGGCCAACGTCCTGACTTTC
CASSLGSGDSGANVLTF
>-|TRBJ1-5|-|TRBV30
TGTGCCTGGAGCGAGCGGACCCTTTTGGGTGGCTATAGCAATCAGCCCCAGCATTTT
CAWSERTLLGGYSNQPQHF
>TRBD2|TRBJ2-7|-|TRBV7-2
TGTGCCAGCAGCCAAACCGGGACTAGCTCTTACGAGCAGTACTTC
CASSQTGTSSYEQYF
>-|TRBJ2-5|medium-sized|TRBV7-2
TGTGCCAGCAGCCGAGACTCGCAAGAGACCCAGTACTTC
CASSRDSQETQYF
>-|TRBJ1-2|-|TRBV6-5
TGTGCCAGCAGAAGGACGGCGGGCGGCTACACCTTC
CASRRTAGGYTF
>TRBD1|TRBJ1-1|once|TRBV6-6
TGTGCCAGCAAGGCCACCGGGACAGGCGGGACTGAAGCTTTCTTT
CASKATGTGGTEAFF
>-|TRBJ2-7|once|TRBV11-1
TGTGCCAGCAGCTTAGAGAGTGCTAGTGGGGACTACGAGCAGTACTTC
CASSLESASGDYEQYF
>TRBD1|TRBJ1-1|-|TRBV15
TGTGCCACCAGCAGGGACGGGACAGGTCTATTAGCTTTCTTT
CATSRDGTGLLAFF
>-|TRBJ1-1|few|TRBV30
TGTGCCTGGAGTGTATCAGTCGGCACTGAAGCTTTCTTT
CAWSVSVGTEAFF
>-|TRBJ2-7|-|TRBV25-1
TGTGCCAGCAGTGCAGAGCGGGCCTCCTACGAGCAGTACTTC
CASSAERASYEQYF
>-|TRBJ1-2|-|TRBV21-1
TGTGCCAGCAGCAACAGGGGGAGTAACTATGGCTACACCTTC
CASSNRGSNYGYTF